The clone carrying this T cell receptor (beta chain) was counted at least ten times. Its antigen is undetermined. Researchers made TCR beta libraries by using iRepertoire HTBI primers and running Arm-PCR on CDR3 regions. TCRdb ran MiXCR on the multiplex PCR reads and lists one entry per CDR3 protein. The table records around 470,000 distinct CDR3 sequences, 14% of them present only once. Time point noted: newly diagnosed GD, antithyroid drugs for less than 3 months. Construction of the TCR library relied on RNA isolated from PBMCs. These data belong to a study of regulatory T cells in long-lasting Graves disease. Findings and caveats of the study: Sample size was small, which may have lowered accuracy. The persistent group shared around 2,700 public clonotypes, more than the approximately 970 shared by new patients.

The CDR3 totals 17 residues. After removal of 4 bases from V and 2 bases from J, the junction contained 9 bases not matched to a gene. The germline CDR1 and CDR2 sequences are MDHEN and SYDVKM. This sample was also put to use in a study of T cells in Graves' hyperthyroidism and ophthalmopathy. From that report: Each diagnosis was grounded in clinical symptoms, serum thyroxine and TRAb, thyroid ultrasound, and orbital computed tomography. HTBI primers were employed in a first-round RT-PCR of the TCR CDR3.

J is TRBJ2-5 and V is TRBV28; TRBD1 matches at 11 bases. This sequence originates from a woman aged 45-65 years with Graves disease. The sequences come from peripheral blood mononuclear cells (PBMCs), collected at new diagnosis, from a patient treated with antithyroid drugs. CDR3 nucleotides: TGTGCCAGCAGTTCCTCGGTCCGGGACAGGGGGCAAGAGACCCAGTACTTC. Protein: CASSSSVRDRGQETQYF.